A single sample gave rise to the 5 T cell receptor beta chains below, sequenced in a study of cytotoxic CD8 clonotypes in ibrutinib-treated CLL. This table comes from immunoSEQ multiplex PCR, and its TCRdb copy is limited to in-frame clones, with some not included. The repertoire holds over 250,000 clones, roughly four fifths seen once, with approximately 5.6% in the top ten. Sequences were derived from PBMCs, sampled at disease progression, from a patient treated with ibrutinib. These TCRs come from a human donor with chronic lymphocytic leukemia.

The V call is TRBV19, the J call TRBJ2-1; no clear D. CDR1 LNHDA and CDR2 SQIVND come from the germline V gene (reference sequence). V shed 4 bases and J shed 9 bases, with 10 bases lying between them. The CDR3 runs 12 residues. The CDR3 is CASSSVAGEQFF. The CDR3 nucleotides are TGTGCCAGTAGTAGTGTAGCTGGTGAGCAGTTCTTC.

The V and J genes are TRBV12-5 and TRBJ1-5; D uncertain. This CDR3 comprises 15 residues. The V gene lost 3 bases and the J gene lost 0 bases, with 9 bases spanning the gap. The germline V gene encodes CDR1 LGHNT and CDR2 FRNRAP. CDR3 DNA: TGTGCTAGTGGTTTCGGGCCTTATAGCAATCAGCCCCAGCATTTT. This sequence encodes CASGFGPYSNQPQHF.

The chain employs TRBV6-6 and TRBJ1-1; 7 nucleotides match TRBD1. The CDR3 is 14 residues long. Trimming at V came to 5 bases and at J to 3 bases, leaving 6 bases not matched to a gene. CDR1 is MNHNY and CDR2 is SVGAGI in the germline V gene (reference sequence). The CDR3 bases are TGTGCCAGCAGTCTACAGGGGTTGGACACTGAAGCTTTCTTT. Protein product: CASSLQGLDTEAFF.

This clone was observed a single time. The chain combines TRBV29-1 with TRBJ2-1; TRBD2 might be the D (5 bases). CDR3 length equals 17 residues. The germline V gene has CDR1 SQVTM and CDR2 ANQGSEA. V lost 2 bases and J lost 0, with 17 bases in between. The CDR3 spells CSVEIGLALLSYNEQFF. DNA of the CDR3: TGCAGCGTTGAAATTGGGCTAGCCCTCCTCTCCTACAATGAGCAGTTCTTC.

The rearrangement links TRBV13 to TRBJ1-4; maybe TRBD1 (5 bases). Germline V gives CDR1 PRHDT, CDR2 FYEKMQ (reference sequence). The CDR3 spans 14 residues. V lost 2 bases to trimming and J lost 8 bases, with 12 bases between them. The CDR3, as DNA: TGTGCCAGCAGCTTAACGAGGGGAGGCGAAAAACTGTTTTTT. It specifies CASSLTRGGEKLFF.